The entry below describes one T cell receptor beta chain. What it binds is not known. The data derive from a study of regulatory T cells. Amplification used 52 TRBV primers and 13 TRBJ primers. Here immunoSEQ multiplex PCR was the method, and the copy in TCRdb shows in-frame clones only, minus some. The table records over 35,000 clones, 89% of them present only once. The germline V and J ends were trimmed by 3 bases and 0 bases, with 8 bases remaining between them. This CDR3 comprises 15 residues. Germline CDR1 and CDR2: KGHSH and LQKENI. Findings and caveats of the study: Skewed V and J usage and few unique V-J pairs marked patient repertoires, most in Tregs. Hydrophobic residues at CDR3 positions 6 and 7 were enriched in conventional CD4+ T cells of CD3G-deficient patients.

The material sequenced was conventional CD4+ T cells sorted from blood. This sequence joins TRBV18 and TRBJ2-2; D is ambiguous. This receptor was taken from a person between 18 and 35 years old with CD3G deficiency. CDR3 bases: TGTGCCAGCTCACCCCAGTCCCCGAACACCGGGGAGCTGTTTTTT. This sequence encodes CASSPQSPNTGELFF. Combining the CDR3 with reference TRBV18 and TRBJ2-2 gives the whole variable domain NAGVMQNPRHLVRRRGQEARLRCSPMKGHSHVYWYRQLPEEGLKFMVYLQKENIIDESGMPKERFSAEFPKEGPSILRIQQVVRGDSAAYFCASSPQSPNTGELFFGEGSRLTVL.